This T cell receptor beta chain derives from a study of cytomegalovirus exposure and HLA in healthy donors. Study-level findings and limits: Most CMV-associated TCR beta chains were later found to appear HLA-restricted.

This clone was seen once. The antigen remains unidentified. The germline gene is not matched at one end of the junction; a read error may be the cause. CDR1 is SSHAT and CDR2 is FNYEAQ in the germline V gene (reference sequence). The CDR3 runs 15 residues. It was with 60 Vbeta and 13 Jbeta primers that the PCR ran. Assay used: immunoSEQ multiplex PCR; TCRdb lists only in-frame clones, some missing. The table has about 59,000 clones, approximately 80% seen once. Sequencing input: PBMCs. The rearrangement links TRBV7-7 to TRBJ2-5; 7 bases align to TRBD1. This sequence was found in a woman between 35 and 50 years old in good health and CMV-seronegative. CDR3 sequence reads: CASSAIDRAQGTQYF. CDR3 bases: TGTGCTAGCAGCGCCATAGACAGGGCTCAGGGGACCCAGTACTTC.